A single sample gave rise to the 17 T cell receptor beta chains below, sequenced in a study of CD8+CD57+ T cells in acquired aplastic anemia. Only patients with CD8+CD57+ cell expansion on flow cytometry were chosen for sequencing. Both TCR beta VDJ combination and CDR3 sequence profiling were carried out. Genomic DNA was the template for this profiling. TCRdb reanalysed the reads using MiXCR and keeps one entry per CDR3 protein. The table records some 140,000 distinct CDR3 sequences, roughly half of them present only once. Specimen: sorted CD4+, CD8+, or CD8+CD57+ T cells (not recorded which) from PBMCs. Source of these receptors: a human donor with aplastic anemia.

This chain links TRBV7-9 with TRBJ2-7; D is possibly TRBD1 (5 bases). CDR1 and CDR2 from the germline V gene are SEHNR and FQNEAQ (reference sequence). The CDR3 contains 13 residues. The ends were cut back, 6 bases at V and 3 bases at J, with 12 bases in the middle. This CDR3 reads CASSPPGIYEQYF. The CDR3 nucleotides read TGTGCCAGCAGTCCTCCAGGGATCTACGAGCAGTACTTC.

The table lists this clonotype with many counts. Compared with germline, one end of the junction differs, possibly owing to a read error. The rearrangement joins TRBV12-3 or TRBV12-4 to TRBJ2-1, with 9 bases lining up with TRBD2. CDR3 length equals 15 residues. CDR3 amino acids: CASSTSSGVGAEPFF. The DNA for the CDR3 is TGTGCCAGCAGCACCTCTAGCGGGGTCGGCGCCGAGCCGTTCTTC.

The J gene is TRBJ2-5, the V gene TRBV7-9, with 11 bases matching TRBD2. V gave up 11 bases and J gave up 2 bases; unmatched junction bases: 7. The CDR3 spans 14 residues. CDR1 is SEHNR and CDR2 is FQNEAQ in the germline V gene (reference sequence). The CDR3 loop is CAGTLAGVQETQYF. The CDR3, as DNA: TGTGCCGGAACACTAGCGGGAGTTCAAGAGACCCAGTACTTC.

This clonotype has at least ten counts. This chain links TRBV6-2 or TRBV6-3 with TRBJ2-7; TRBD2 matches at 8 bases. The CDR3 spans 14 residues. J lost 2 bases, V lost 7 bases, and 7 bases had no gene match. Germline lookup yields CDR1 MNHEY and CDR2 SVGEGT. The CDR3 DNA is TGTGCCAGCACGTTAGCGGGGACCACCTACGAGCAGTACTTC. Translation gives CASTLAGTTYEQYF.

This clonotype was recorded at least ten times. The genes are TRBV20-1 and TRBJ1-2; TRBD1 is a possible D gene (5 bases). Per germline, CDR1 DFQATT and CDR2 SNEGSKA (reference sequence). Trimming took 0 bases from V and 7 from J, leaving 24 bases between them. The CDR3 totals 17 residues. This chain's CDR3 is CSARDYQGILTAGGYTF. The CDR3 DNA reads as TGCAGTGCTAGAGATTATCAGGGTATCTTGACGGCCGGTGGCTACACCTTC.

This clonotype was detected only once. The chain has TRBV7-8 and TRBJ2-7; 9 bases map to TRBD2. The CDR3 totals 14 residues. V gave up 5 bases and J gave up 2 bases; unmatched junction bases: 4. Germline-derived CDR1 and CDR2 are SGHVS and FQNEAQ. As DNA, the CDR3 is TGTGCCAGCAGCCGTAGCGGGGGAACCTACGAGCAGTACTTC. Translating gives CASSRSGGTYEQYF.

This clonotype was seen repeatedly, ten times or more. V usage is TRBV5-1 and J usage is TRBJ2-3, with D perhaps TRBD2 (6 bases). CDR3 size: 18 residues. V shed 0 bases and J shed 1 base, with 18 bases lying between them. The germline V gene has CDR1 SGHRS and CDR2 YFSETQ. The DNA of the CDR3 is TGCGCCAGCAGCTTGGAAAAGGGCGGAGGGTCAGGCACAGATACGCAGTATTTT. Amino acids: CASSLEKGGGSGTDTQYF.

This clonotype appeared many times. CDR3 nucleotides: TGTGCCAGCAGTTACGCGTCTAGCGGTTACGAGCAGTACTTC. Translation: CASSYASSGYEQYF. The V and J genes are TRBV6-5 and TRBJ2-7, with TRBD2 matching over 7 bases. Germline-derived CDR1 and CDR2 are MNHEY and SVGAGI. The CDR3 runs to 14 residues. V was pared by 2 bases and J by 4 bases, with 5 bases of the junction left unmatched.

There are a few counts of this clonotype. This chain joins TRBV7-2 and TRBJ2-7, with D maybe TRBD1 (6 bases). CDR1 and CDR2 (germline): SGHTA, FQGNSA. Trimming removed 3 bases from V and 6 bases from J, with 12 bases in between. This CDR3 is 13 amino acids long. The CDR3 is CASSFQQGSEQYF. CDR3 nucleotides: TGTGCCAGCAGCTTCCAACAGGGAAGCGAGCAGTACTTC.

The chain joins TRBV25-1 to TRBJ1-5, with D maybe TRBD1 (6 bases). The V gene's germline CDR1 is MGHDK and CDR2 SYGVNS. The V gene lost 6 bases and the J gene lost 8 bases, with 14 bases spanning the gap. This CDR3 region has 13 residues. CDR3 sequence (DNA): TGTGCCAGCAGGGGCGTCAGGGGAGAGCCCCAGCATTTT. It specifies CASRGVRGEPQHF.

This chain connects TRBV20-1 to TRBJ2-1; D gene uncertain. Trimming pared 3 bases from V and 10 bases from J, leaving 16 bases between. CDR3 size: 13 residues. The germline gives CDR1 DFQATT, CDR2 SNEGSKA (reference sequence). The CDR3 sequence: CSASRDEVPEQFF. The CDR3 region has the DNA TGCAGTGCTAGCCGAGACGAGGTTCCGGAGCAGTTCTTC.

The chain employs TRBV27 and TRBJ2-7, with 7 bases identical to TRBD1. This CDR3 region has 14 residues. Per the germline V gene, CDR1 is MNHEY and CDR2 is SMNVEV (reference sequence). V was pared by 5 bases and J by 1 base, with 5 bases of the junction left unmatched. This CDR3 reads CASSPDRVSYEQYF. DNA of the CDR3: TGTGCCAGCAGTCCTGACAGGGTTTCCTACGAGCAGTACTTC.

V gene TRBV18 combines with J gene TRBJ1-6; tentatively, D is TRBD1 (5 bases). Germline V gene sequence: CDR1 KGHSH, CDR2 LQKENI. The CDR3 is 16 amino acids. With 3 bases removed from V and 7 bases from J, the gap between germline ends came to 16 bases. CDR3 in amino acids: CASSPGTHQRNSPLHF. In nucleotides, the CDR3 is TGTGCCAGCTCACCGGGGACCCATCAACGGAATTCACCCCTCCACTTT.

In its sample, this clonotype was seen many times. This chain joins TRBV7-9 and TRBJ2-7; no clear D gene. The CDR3 is 13 amino acids. Deletions cut 1 base from V and 4 bases from J, with 8 bases between. CDR1 and CDR2 from the germline V gene are SEHNR and FQNEAQ (reference sequence). The CDR3, as DNA: TGTGCCAGCAGCTTAGTGAGTCCTTACGAGCAGTACTTC. It specifies CASSLVSPYEQYF.

This clonotype was seen ten or more times. The rearrangement joins TRBV7-9 to TRBJ1-3; D gene uncertain. Germline assignment: CDR1 SEHNR and CDR2 FQNEAQ (reference sequence). This CDR3 has 13 residues. V lost 11 bases and J 0 bases, leaving 11 bases between the germline ends. As DNA, the CDR3 is TGTGCCCCGCAGCCTTTCTCTGGAAACACCATATATTTT. Encoded protein: CAPQPFSGNTIYF.

The chain uses TRBV20-1 and TRBJ2-7, with unresolved D. CDR1 is DFQATT and CDR2 is SNEGSKA in the germline V gene (reference sequence). The length of the CDR3 is 14 residues. The V and J ends lost 5 bases and 0 bases respectively, with 14 bases between them. The chain's CDR3 is CSAFDSLISYEQYF. In nucleotides, the CDR3 is TGCAGTGCTTTTGACTCCCTAATCTCCTACGAGCAGTACTTC.

This chain connects TRBV25-1 to TRBJ2-1, with 12 bases identical to TRBD2. The V gene end was trimmed by 0 bases and the J gene end by 4 bases; junction bases not matched to a gene: 4. Germline V CDR1 and CDR2: MGHDK, SYGVNS. There are 17 residues in the CDR3. The CDR3 is CASSEYHLAGGYNEQFF. The CDR3 coding sequence is TGTGCCAGCAGTGAATATCACCTAGCGGGAGGGTACAATGAGCAGTTCTTC.